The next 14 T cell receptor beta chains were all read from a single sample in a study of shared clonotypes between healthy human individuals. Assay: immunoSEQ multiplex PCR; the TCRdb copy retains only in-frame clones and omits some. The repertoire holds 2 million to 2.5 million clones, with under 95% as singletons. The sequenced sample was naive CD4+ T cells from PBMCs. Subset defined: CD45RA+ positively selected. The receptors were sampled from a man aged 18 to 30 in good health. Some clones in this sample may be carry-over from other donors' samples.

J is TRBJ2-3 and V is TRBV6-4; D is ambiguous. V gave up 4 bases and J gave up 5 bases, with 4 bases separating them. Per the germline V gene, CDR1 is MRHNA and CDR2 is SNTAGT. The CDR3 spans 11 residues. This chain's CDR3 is CASSGQDTQYF. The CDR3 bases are TGTGCCAGCAGTGGCCAAGATACGCAGTATTTT.

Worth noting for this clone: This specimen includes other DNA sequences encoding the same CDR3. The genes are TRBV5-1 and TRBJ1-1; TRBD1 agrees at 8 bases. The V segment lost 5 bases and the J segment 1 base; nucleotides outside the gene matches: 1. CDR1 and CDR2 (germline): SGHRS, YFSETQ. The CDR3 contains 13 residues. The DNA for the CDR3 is TGCGCCAGCAGTACAGGGGGGAACACTGAAGCTTTCTTT. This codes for CASSTGGNTEAFF.

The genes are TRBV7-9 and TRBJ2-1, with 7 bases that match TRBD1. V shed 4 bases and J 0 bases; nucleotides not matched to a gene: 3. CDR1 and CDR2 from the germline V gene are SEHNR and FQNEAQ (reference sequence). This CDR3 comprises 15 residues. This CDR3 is CASSSGTASYNEQFF. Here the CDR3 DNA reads TGTGCCAGCAGCTCCGGGACAGCCTCCTACAATGAGCAGTTCTTC.

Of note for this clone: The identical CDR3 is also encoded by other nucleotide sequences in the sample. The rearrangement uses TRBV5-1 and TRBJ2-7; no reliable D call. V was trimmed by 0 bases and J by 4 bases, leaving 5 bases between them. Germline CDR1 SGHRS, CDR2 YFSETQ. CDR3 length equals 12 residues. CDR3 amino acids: CASSLDGYEQYF. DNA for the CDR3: TGCGCCAGCAGCTTGGACGGGTACGAGCAGTACTTC. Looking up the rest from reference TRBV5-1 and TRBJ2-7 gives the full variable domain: KAGVTQTPRYLIKTRGQQVTLSCSPISGHRSVSWYQQTPGQGLQFLFEYFSETQRNKGNFPGRFSGRQFSNSRSEMNVSTLELGDSALYLCASSLDGYEQYFGPGTRLTVT.

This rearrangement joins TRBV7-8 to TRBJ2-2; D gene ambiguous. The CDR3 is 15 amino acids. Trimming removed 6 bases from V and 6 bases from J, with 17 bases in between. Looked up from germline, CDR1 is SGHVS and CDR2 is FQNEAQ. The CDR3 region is CASRPSRSLPGELFF. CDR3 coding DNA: TGTGCCAGCAGACCTTCACGGTCGCTGCCCGGGGAGCTGTTTTTT.

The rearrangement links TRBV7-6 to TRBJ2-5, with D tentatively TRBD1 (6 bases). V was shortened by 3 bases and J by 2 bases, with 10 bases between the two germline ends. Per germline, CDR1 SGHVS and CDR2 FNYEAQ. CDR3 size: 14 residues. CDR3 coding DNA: TGTGCCAGCAGCTTGGACAGATCTCAAGAGACCCAGTACTTC. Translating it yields CASSLDRSQETQYF. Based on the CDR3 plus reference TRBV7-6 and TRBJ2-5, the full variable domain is GAGVSQSPRYKVTKRGQDVALRCDPISGHVSLYWYRQALGQGPEFLTYFNYEAQQDKSGLPNDRFSAERPEGSISTLTIQRTEQRDSAMYRCASSLDRSQETQYFGPGTRLLVL.

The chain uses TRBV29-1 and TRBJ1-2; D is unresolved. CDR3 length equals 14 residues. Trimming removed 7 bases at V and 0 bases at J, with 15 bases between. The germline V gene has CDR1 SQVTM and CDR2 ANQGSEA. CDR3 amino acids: CSAGGRLANYGYTF. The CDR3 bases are TGCAGCGCCGGCGGCCGCTTAGCTAACTATGGCTACACCTTC.

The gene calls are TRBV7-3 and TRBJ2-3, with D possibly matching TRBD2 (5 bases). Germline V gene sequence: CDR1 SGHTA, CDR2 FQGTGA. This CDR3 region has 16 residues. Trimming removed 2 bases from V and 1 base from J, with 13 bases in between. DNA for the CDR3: TGTGCCAGCAGCTTACGGTCCGACGGGGGCACAGATACGCAGTATTTT. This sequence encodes CASSLRSDGGTDTQYF.

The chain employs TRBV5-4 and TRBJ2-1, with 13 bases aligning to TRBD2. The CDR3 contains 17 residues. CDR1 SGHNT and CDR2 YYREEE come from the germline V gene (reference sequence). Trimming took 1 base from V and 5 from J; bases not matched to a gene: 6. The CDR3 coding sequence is TGTGCCAGCAGCTTGACTAGCGGGAGGGCCTTAAACAATGAGCAGTTCTTC. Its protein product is CASSLTSGRALNNEQFF.

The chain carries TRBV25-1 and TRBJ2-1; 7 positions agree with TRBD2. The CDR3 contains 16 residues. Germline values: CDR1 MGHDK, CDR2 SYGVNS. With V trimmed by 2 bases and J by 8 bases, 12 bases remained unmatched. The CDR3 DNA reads TGTGCCAGCAGTGAAGCCTGGCGGGGGAAGCGGGATGAGCAGTTCTTC. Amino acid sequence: CASSEAWRGKRDEQFF.

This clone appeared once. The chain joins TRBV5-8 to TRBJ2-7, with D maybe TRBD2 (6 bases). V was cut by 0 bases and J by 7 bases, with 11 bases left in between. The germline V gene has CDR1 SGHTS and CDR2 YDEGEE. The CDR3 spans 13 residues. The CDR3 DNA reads TGTGCCAGCAGCTTGGGTGGGAGGAGGGAGCAGTACTTC. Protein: CASSLGGRREQYF.

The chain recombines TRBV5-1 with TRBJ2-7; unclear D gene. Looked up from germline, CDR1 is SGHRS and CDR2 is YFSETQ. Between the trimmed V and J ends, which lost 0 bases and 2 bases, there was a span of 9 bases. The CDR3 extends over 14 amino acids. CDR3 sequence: CASSLGSATYEQYF. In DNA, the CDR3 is TGCGCCAGCAGCTTGGGGTCAGCCACCTACGAGCAGTACTTC. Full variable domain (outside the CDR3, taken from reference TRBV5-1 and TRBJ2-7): KAGVTQTPRYLIKTRGQQVTLSCSPISGHRSVSWYQQTPGQGLQFLFEYFSETQRNKGNFPGRFSGRQFSNSRSEMNVSTLELGDSALYLCASSLGSATYEQYFGPGTRLTVT.

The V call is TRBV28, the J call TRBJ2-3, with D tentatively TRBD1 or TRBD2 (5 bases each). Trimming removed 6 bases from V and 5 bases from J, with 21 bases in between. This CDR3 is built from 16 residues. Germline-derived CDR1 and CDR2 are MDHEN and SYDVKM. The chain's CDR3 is CASSYGDLRGKDTQYF. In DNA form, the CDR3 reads TGTGCCAGCAGCTATGGGGACCTTCGGGGTAAAGATACGCAGTATTTT.

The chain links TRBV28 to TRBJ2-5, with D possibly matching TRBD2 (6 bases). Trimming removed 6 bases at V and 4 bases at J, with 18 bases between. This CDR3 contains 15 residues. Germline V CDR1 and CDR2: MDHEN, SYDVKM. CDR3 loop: CASSPRGSRRETQYF. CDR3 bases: TGTGCCAGCAGCCCGCGGGGTAGCCGGAGAGAGACCCAGTACTTC.